One and the same sample provided the 13 T cell receptor beta chains below, sequenced in a study of blood T cell repertoires in COVID-19. TCRdb keeps only in-frame clones here, not all; method: immunoSEQ multiplex PCR. The sample records about 380,000 clones, nearly 90% being singletons. Sequencing was performed on peripheral blood. These receptors originate from a man aged 18 to 29 with active or convalescent COVID-19.

This rearrangement joins TRBV2 to TRBJ1-2; no definite D call. From germline, CDR1 is SNHLY and CDR2 FYNNEI. Trimming left V 4 bases short and J 3 bases short, with 9 bases between. The CDR3 has 13 amino acids. Here the CDR3 reads CASSVTSDYGYTF. The CDR3 DNA is TGTGCCAGCAGTGTCACAAGCGACTATGGCTACACCTTC.

The chain employs TRBV5-4 and TRBJ1-1, with 7 bases fitting TRBD1. CDR1 is SGHNT, CDR2 YYREEE, per germline (reference sequence). V shed 1 base and J 8 bases; nucleotides not matched to a gene: 5. CDR3 length: 13 amino acids. The CDR3 spells CASSLSGQAEAFF. CDR3 bases: TGTGCCAGCAGCTTGAGTGGACAGGCCGAAGCTTTCTTT.

The chain links TRBV24-1 to TRBJ2-5, with a tentative D call TRBD2 (6 bases). The V end lost 1 base, the J end lost 0 bases, and 20 bases lay between the germline ends. CDR3 length: 19 residues. CDR1 and CDR2 from the germline V gene are KGHDR and SFDVKD. CDR3 loop: CATSDFSTTGAVYQETQYF. In DNA form, the CDR3 reads TGTGCCACCAGTGATTTCTCAACCACGGGAGCCGTGTACCAAGAGACCCAGTACTTC.

The chain employs TRBV7-9 and TRBJ1-6, with D uncertain. Germline CDR1 SEHNR, CDR2 FQNEAQ (reference sequence). V was clipped by 5 bases and J by 6 bases, with 11 bases between them. The CDR3 consists of 14 residues. DNA of the CDR3: TGTGCCAGCAGCCCCGCTAGGATTAATTCACCCCTCCACTTT. It translates to CASSPARINSPLHF.

V is TRBV9 and J is TRBJ2-3; TRBD2 aligns across 9 bases. This CDR3 comprises 14 residues. The V gene's germline CDR1 is SGDLS and CDR2 YYNGEE. After removal of 3 bases from V and 6 bases from J, the junction contained 5 bases not matched to a gene. This CDR3 is CASSDGLARDTQYF. CDR3 in DNA: TGTGCCAGCAGCGACGGACTAGCGCGGGATACGCAGTATTTT.

The V call is TRBV4-1, the J call TRBJ2-5; possible D gene TRBD2, 5 bases. Trimming left V 6 bases short and J 2 bases short, with 10 bases between. The length of the CDR3 is 13 residues. The V gene's germline CDR1 is MGHRA and CDR2 YSYEKL. Here the CDR3 reads CASSRLPQETQYF. The CDR3 DNA reads as TGCGCCAGCAGTCGACTACCACAAGAGACCCAGTACTTC.

J is TRBJ2-7 and V is TRBV6-5; 8 positions agree with TRBD1. The junction had 9 bases not matched to a gene; V was cut back by 4 bases and J by 4 bases. The CDR3 length is 15 residues. CDR1 MNHEY and CDR2 SVGAGI come from the germline V gene. Here the CDR3 DNA reads TGTGCCAGCAGTTTCAGGACAGGGAGGAGGTACGAGCAGTACTTC. Translated, it gives CASSFRTGRRYEQYF.

The rearrangement joins TRBV2 to TRBJ1-1; maybe TRBD1 (5 bases). V was pared by 0 bases and J by 5 bases, with 10 bases between. Germline CDR1 and CDR2: SNHLY and FYNNEI. The CDR3 spans 14 residues. CDR3: CASSEAGAGTEAFF. The CDR3, as DNA: TGTGCCAGCAGTGAAGCAGGGGCTGGGACTGAAGCTTTCTTT.

The chain carries TRBV5-6 and TRBJ2-5; 9 nucleotides match TRBD2. V lost 0 bases and J lost 0; bases outside the gene matches: 3. Germline V gene data show CDR1 as SGHDT and CDR2 as YYEEEE. The CDR3 runs to 16 residues. The CDR3: CASSLVLAGDQETQYF. The DNA of the CDR3 is TGTGCCAGCAGCTTGGTGTTAGCGGGGGACCAAGAGACCCAGTACTTC.

This rearrangement joins TRBV6-1 to TRBJ1-6; TRBD1 might be the D (6 bases). Between the trimmed V and J ends, which lost 2 bases and 5 bases, there was a span of 10 bases. The germline V gene has CDR1 MNHNS and CDR2 SASEGT. This CDR3 is built from 15 residues. CDR3 nucleotides: TGTGCCAGCAGTGAAAGGGCAGGGGATAATTCACCCCTCCACTTT. Protein product: CASSERAGDNSPLHF.

The chain carries TRBV6-5 and TRBJ2-7, with D perhaps matching TRBD2 (5 bases). In germline, CDR1 is MNHEY, CDR2 SVGAGI. CDR3 length equals 14 residues. V was shortened by 3 bases and J by 5 bases, with 14 bases between the two germline ends. CDR3 sequence: CASSYWGVEDEQYF. In DNA, the CDR3 is TGTGCCAGCAGTTATTGGGGTGTGGAGGACGAGCAGTACTTC.

This clone was observed once. The chain combines TRBV19 with TRBJ2-2; 7 bases line up with TRBD1. Per the germline V gene, CDR1 is LNHDA and CDR2 is SQIVND (reference sequence). CDR3 length: 16 amino acids. V was pared by 3 bases and J by 6 bases, with 10 bases of the junction left unmatched. CDR3 amino acids: CASSIEGGALAGELFF. The CDR3 nucleotides are TGTGCCAGTAGTATTGAAGGGGGCGCATTAGCCGGGGAGCTGTTTTTT.

The chain recombines TRBV11-2 with TRBJ2-7; D uncertain. This CDR3 region has 16 residues. CDR1 SGHAT and CDR2 FQNNGV come from the germline V gene. V lost 0 bases and J lost 0, with 12 bases in between. CDR3: CASSLDLGLNSYEQYF. DNA of the CDR3: TGTGCCAGCAGCTTAGATCTGGGCCTGAACTCCTACGAGCAGTACTTC.